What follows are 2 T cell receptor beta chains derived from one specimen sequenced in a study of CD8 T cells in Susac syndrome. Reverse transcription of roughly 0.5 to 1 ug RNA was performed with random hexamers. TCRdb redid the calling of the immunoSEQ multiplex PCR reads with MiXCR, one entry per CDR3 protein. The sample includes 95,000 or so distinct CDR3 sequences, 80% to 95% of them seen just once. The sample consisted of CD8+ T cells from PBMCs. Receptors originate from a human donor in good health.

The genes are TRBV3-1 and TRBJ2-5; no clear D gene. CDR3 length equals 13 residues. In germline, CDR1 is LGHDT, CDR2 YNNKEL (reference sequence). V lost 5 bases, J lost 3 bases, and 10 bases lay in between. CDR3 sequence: CASSDGPEETQYF. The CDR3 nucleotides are TGTGCCAGCAGCGACGGGCCAGAAGAGACCCAGTACTTC.

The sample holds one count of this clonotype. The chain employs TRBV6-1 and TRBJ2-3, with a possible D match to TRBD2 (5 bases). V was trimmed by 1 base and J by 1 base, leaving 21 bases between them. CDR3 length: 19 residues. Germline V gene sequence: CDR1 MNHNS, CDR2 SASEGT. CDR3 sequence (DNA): TGTGCCAGCAGTGAAGAGAGGGCGGCCTATAGGTGGGGCACAGATACGCAGTATTTT. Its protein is CASSEERAAYRWGTDTQYF.